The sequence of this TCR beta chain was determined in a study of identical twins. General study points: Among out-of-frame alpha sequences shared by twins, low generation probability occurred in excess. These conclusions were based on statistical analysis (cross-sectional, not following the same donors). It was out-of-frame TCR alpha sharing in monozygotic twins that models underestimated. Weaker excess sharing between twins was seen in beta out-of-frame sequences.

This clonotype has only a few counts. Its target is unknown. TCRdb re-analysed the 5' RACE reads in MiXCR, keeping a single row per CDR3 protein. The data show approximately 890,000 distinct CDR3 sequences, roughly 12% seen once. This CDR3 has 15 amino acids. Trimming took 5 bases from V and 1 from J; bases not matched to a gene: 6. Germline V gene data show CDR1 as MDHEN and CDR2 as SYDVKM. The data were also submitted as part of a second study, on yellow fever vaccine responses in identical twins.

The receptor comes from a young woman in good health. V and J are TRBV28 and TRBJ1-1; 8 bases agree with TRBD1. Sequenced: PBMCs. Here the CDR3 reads CASSIPQGGNTEAFF. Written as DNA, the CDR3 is TGTGCCAGCAGTATCCCACAGGGGGGGAACACTGAAGCTTTCTTT.